This T cell receptor (beta chain) was recorded in a study of OX40 agonist ivuxolimab in advanced cancers. About the investigation overall: The costimulatory receptor OX40 (CD134) was targeted by ivuxolimab, a fully human IgG2 agonistic monoclonal antibody. Patients were allowed to have had prior anti-PD-1, anti-PD-L1 or anti-CTLA-4 therapy, and about 40% of the dose-escalation patients had been treated with checkpoint inhibitors. Of the roughly 53 patients in dose escalation, about 20 had hepatocellular carcinoma, around 15 had melanoma, 9 had renal cell carcinoma and 9 had head and neck cancer. The paper covers the monotherapy dose-escalation part of the phase I ivuxolimab trial, which included N of about 50 patients. The dose-escalation cohort was about 83% male with a mean age of roughly 60 years, ranging from roughly 20 to 85. Three dose-escalation patients achieved partial responses, one with hepatocellular carcinoma and two with cutaneous melanoma. Intravenous ivuxolimab was administered to patients every 2 weeks at six dose levels: 0.01, 0.1, 0.3, 1.5, 3 and 10 mg/kg. Peripheral TCRbeta sequencing aimed to test whether ivuxolimab altered TCR sequence diversity and caused clonal T-cell expansion. The paper's findings and limits, for the study overall: On average, CD8+ T cells showed more expanded clones than CD4+ T cells after ivuxolimab. The antigen specificity of the peripheral T cells that underwent clonal expansion was not determined. Clonal expansion of both CD4+ and CD8+ blood T cells was observed from baseline to week 6 at doses 0.1 to 3.0 mg/kg. Low levels of normalized T-cell clonal expansion were also seen in some nonresponding patients. Partial responders in the 0.1-3.0 mg/kg groups had among the lowest normalized peripheral clonal expansion, especially among CD8+ T cells.

For sequencing of the TCRbeta CDR3 region, genomic DNA was extracted from the sorted cells. TCRbeta CDR3 regions were sequenced using the immunoSEQ Assay. TCRdb carries this immuneACCESS record with in-frame sequences only. Its versions omit some clonotypes, under half of them owing to an unresolved V gene in the studies checked, with the rest unexplained. Here the sample has about 80,000 clones; 85% to 95% occur a single time. The ten largest clones take up around 0.3% of the sample. Patients with autoimmune disease history or receiving systemic immunosuppression were excluded from the trial. Peripheral blood for TCR sequencing was drawn from every dose cohort at baseline, at cycle 4 day 1 and at cycle 7 day 1. Samples came from an open-label, multicenter, first-in-human phase I dose-escalation trial of ivuxolimab. Adults with locally advanced or metastatic head and neck squamous cell, hepatocellular, melanoma or renal cell carcinoma were enrolled in the trial. CD4+ and CD8+ T cells were sorted separately from peripheral blood before TCR sequencing.

A note on this clone: Its specific antigen is unknown. No quality values exist for individual bases; no much larger clone is one base distant.

The CDR3 has 17 amino acids, counting the end cysteine and phenylalanine. Left in the record is the CDR3 DNA by itself, 51 bases read in frame from the first base. Clipping removes 4 bases from V and 3 bases from J, with 9 as the unmatched junction base count. The germline V gene yields SGHDN for CDR1 and FVKESK for CDR2. The rearranged segments are TRBV14 and TRBJ2-7; the junction holds 13 bases that match TRBD2. The sequence came from an adult with an advanced solid tumor such as melanoma, head and neck, liver or kidney cancer. Sample: CD4+ or CD8+ T cells sorted from blood, taken in a trial of the OX40 agonist ivuxolimab. Here the CDR3 is given as CASSPPAGLAGFYEQYF. The nucleotide sequence is given as TGTGCCAGCAGCCCTCCGGCGGGACTAGCGGGGTTCTACGAGCAGTACTTC.